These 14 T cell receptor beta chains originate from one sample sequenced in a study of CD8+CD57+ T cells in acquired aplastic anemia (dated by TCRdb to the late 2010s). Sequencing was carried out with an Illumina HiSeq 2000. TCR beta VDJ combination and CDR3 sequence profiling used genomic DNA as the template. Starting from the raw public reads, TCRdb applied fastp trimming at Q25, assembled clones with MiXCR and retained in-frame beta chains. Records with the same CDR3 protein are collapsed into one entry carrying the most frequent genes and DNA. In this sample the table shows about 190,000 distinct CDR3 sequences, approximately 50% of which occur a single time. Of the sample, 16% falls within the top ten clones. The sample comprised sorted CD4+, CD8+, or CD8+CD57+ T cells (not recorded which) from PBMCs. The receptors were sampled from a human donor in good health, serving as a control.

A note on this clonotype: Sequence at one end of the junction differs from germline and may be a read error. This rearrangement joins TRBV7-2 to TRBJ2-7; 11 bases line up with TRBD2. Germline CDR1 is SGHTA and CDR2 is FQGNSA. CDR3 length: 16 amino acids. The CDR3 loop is CASGLATSGGSYEQYF. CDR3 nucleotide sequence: TGTGCCAGCGGCTTAGCAACTAGCGGGGGAAGCTACGAGCAGTACTTC.

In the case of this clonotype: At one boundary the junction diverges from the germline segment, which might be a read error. The CDR3 coding sequence is TGCGCCAGCAGCCAATCTGGACAGGGCGGCGAGCAGTACTTC. It is translated as CASSQSGQGGEQYF. The V gene is TRBV7-6, the J gene TRBJ2-7; 8 bases fit TRBD1. Per germline, CDR1 SGHVS and CDR2 FNYEAQ. The CDR3 is 14 residues long.

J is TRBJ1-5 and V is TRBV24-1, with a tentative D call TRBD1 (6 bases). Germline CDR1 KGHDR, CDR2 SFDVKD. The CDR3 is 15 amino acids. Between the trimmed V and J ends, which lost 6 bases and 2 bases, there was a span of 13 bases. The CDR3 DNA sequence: TGTGCCACCAGTTCCGGGGGGCGTGGCAATCAGCCCCAGCATTTT. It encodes CATSSGGRGNQPQHF.

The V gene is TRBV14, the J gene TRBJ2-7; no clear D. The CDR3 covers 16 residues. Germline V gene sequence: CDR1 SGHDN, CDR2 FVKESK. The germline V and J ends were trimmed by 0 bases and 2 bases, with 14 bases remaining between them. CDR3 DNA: TGTGCCAGCAGCCAAGATGGGTGGGGAACCACCTACGAGCAGTACTTC. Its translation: CASSQDGWGTTYEQYF.

The CDR3, as DNA: TGTGCCTGGACAGGGGCCCTCACCGGGGAGCTGTTTTTT. Protein product: CAWTGALTGELFF. J is TRBJ2-2 and V is TRBV30, with D perhaps TRBD1 (6 bases). Between the trimmed V and J ends, which lost 4 bases and 4 bases, there was a span of 10 bases. The CDR3 consists of 13 residues. From germline, CDR1 is GTSNPN and CDR2 SVGIG (reference sequence).

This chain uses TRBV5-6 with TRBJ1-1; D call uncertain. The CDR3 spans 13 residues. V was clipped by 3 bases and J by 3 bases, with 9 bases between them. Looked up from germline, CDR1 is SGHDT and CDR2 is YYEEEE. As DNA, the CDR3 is TGTGCCAGCAGCTCCCCCTGGGACACTGAAGCTTTCTTT. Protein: CASSSPWDTEAFF. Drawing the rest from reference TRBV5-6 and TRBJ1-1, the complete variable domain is DAGVTQSPTHLIKTRGQQVTLRCSPKSGHDTVSWYQQALGQGPQFIFQYYEEEERQRGNFPDRFSGHQFPNYSSELNVNALLLGDSALYLCASSSPWDTEAFFGQGTRLTVV.

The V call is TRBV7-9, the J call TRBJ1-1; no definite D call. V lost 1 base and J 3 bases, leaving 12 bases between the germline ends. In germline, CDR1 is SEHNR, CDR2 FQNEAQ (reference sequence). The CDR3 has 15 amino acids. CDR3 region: CASSLVGRVHTEAFF. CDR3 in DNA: TGTGCCAGCAGCTTAGTTGGTCGGGTGCACACTGAAGCTTTCTTT.

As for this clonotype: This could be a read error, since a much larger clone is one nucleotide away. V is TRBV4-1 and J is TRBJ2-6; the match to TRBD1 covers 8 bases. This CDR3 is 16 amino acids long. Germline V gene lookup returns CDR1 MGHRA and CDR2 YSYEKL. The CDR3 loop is CASSQGTGSGANVLAF. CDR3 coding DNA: TGCGCCAGCAGCCAAGGGACAGGGTCCGGGGCCAACGTCCTGGCTTTC.

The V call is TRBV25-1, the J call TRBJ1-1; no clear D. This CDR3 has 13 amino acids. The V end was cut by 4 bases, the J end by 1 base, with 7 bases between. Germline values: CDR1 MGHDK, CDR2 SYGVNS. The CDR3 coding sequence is TGTGCCAGCAGTGGCCTAAGGAACACTGAAGCTTTCTTT. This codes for CASSGLRNTEAFF. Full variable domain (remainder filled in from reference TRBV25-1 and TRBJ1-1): EADIYQTPRYLVIGTGKKITLECSQTMGHDKMYWYQQDPGMELHLIHYSYGVNSTEKGDLSSESTVSRIRTEHFPLTLESARPSHTSQYLCASSGLRNTEAFFGQGTRLTVV.

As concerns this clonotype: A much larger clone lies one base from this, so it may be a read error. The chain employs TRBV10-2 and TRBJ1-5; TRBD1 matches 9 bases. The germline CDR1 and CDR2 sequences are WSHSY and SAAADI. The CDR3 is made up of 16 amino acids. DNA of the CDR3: TGTGCCAGCAGTAAGGGACAGGGAGTTTCCGATCAGCCCCAGCATTTT. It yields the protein CASSKGQGVSDQPQHF.

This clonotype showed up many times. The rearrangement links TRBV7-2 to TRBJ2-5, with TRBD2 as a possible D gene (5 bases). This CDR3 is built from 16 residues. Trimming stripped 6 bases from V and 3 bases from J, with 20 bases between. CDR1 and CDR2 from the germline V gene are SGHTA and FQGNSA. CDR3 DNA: TGTGCCAGCAGAGCAGCGGCCTACGTGAGTGAAGAGACCCAGTACTTC. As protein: CASRAAAYVSEETQYF.

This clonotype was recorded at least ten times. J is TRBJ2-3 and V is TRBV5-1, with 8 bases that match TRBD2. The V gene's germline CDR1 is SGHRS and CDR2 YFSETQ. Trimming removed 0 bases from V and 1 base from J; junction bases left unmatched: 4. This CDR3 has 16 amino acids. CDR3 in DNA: TGCGCCAGCAGCTTGGACGGGAGGGGGGGCACAGATACGCAGTATTTT. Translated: CASSLDGRGGTDTQYF.

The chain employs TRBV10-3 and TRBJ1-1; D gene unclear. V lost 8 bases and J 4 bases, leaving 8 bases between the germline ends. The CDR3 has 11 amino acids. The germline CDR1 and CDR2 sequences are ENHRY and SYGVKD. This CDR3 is CAIGLGTEAFF. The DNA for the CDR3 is TGTGCCATCGGATTGGGCACTGAAGCTTTCTTT.

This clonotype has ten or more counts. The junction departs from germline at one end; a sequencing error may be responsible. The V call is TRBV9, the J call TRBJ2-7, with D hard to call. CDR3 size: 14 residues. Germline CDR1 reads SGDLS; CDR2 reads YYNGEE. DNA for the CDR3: TGTGCCAGCAGCGTAGGCTCACTGTCCTACGAGCGGTACTTC. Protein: CASSVGSLSYERYF. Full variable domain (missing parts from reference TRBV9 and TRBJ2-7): DSGVTQTPKHLITATGQRVTLRCSPRSGDLSVYWYQQSLDQGLQFLIQYYNGEERAKGNILERFSAQQFPDLHSELNLSSLELGDSALYFCASSVGSLSYERYFGPGTRLTVT.